One T cell receptor (beta chain) is described in this entry. What it binds is unknown. This sample is drawn from a study of Ad26.COV2.S vaccination and SARS-CoV-2 variants. Study-level findings and limits: Breadth of non-spike TCRs did not differ between vaccinees and placebo recipients. Individuals receiving vaccine had higher spike-specific TCR breadth than placebo recipients did. Researchers cautioned that TCR breadth and depth analyses may have underestimated total T cell responses.

Using immunoSEQ multiplex PCR, the repertoire was profiled, and TCRdb retains in-frame clones only, with some absent. Of about 330,000 clones in the sample, 85% to 90% are singletons; the top ten hold 5.5%. Treatment denoted: over 15 received Ad26.COV2.S at low or high dose, single or two shots; five or six received placebo; per-sample allocation not given. Day 63 following the first vaccine or placebo injection was when the samples were taken. Immunization relied on an Ad26 vector, which expressed Wuhan-strain SARS-CoV-2 spike. V shed 4 bases and J 7 bases; nucleotides not matched to a gene: 5. Germline CDR1 SGHRS, CDR2 YFSETQ. The CDR3 runs to 14 residues.

Here the sequenced sample was peripheral blood, taken in a trial of Ad26.COV2.S vaccine versus placebo. The genes are TRBV5-1 and TRBJ1-4, with 9 bases matching TRBD1. The sequence was collected from a person aged 18 to 59 who received the Ad26.COV2.S COVID-19 vaccine or a placebo. As DNA, the CDR3 is TGCGCCAGCAGCCGCGGGACAGGGAGTGAAAAACTGTTTTTT. It yields the protein CASSRGTGSEKLFF. The full variable domain, its missing parts supplied by reference TRBV5-1 and TRBJ1-4, is KAGVTQTPRYLIKTRGQQVTLSCSPISGHRSVSWYQQTPGQGLQFLFEYFSETQRNKGNFPGRFSGRQFSNSRSEMNVSTLELGDSALYLCASSRGTGSEKLFFGSGTQLSVL.